These 9 T cell receptor beta chains were all obtained from the same sample, sequenced in a study of T cells after yellow fever vaccination. One entry per CDR3 protein, called by TCRdb with MiXCR from the 5' RACE reads. The sample contains over 300,000 distinct CDR3 sequences, about 4% of which appear only once. This material consisted of PBMCs, taken 5 days after the yellow fever booster vaccination. Receptor source: a man between 18 and 35 years old who received the YFV17D yellow fever vaccine.

The chain combines TRBV4-3 with TRBJ2-3; 8 bases agree with TRBD2. The trim removed 4 bases at V and 0 bases at J, leaving 9 bases unmatched. Germline V gives CDR1 LGHNA, CDR2 YSLEER. CDR3 length: 17 amino acids. The CDR3 DNA reads TGCGCCAGCAGCCGCCAAGGGAGCGGGGGAAGCACAGATACGCAGTATTTT. Residues: CASSRQGSGGSTDTQYF.

This clonotype was recorded at least ten times. This chain connects TRBV7-2 to TRBJ2-2; possible D gene TRBD1, 5 bases. Deletions cut 3 bases from V and 4 bases from J, with 15 bases between. Germline assignment: CDR1 SGHTA and CDR2 FQGNSA. The CDR3 totals 16 residues. The CDR3 bases are TGTGCCAGCAGCTTCTATCAGGGCCTCCTCACCGGGGAGCTGTTTTTT. It specifies CASSFYQGLLTGELFF.

This clonotype has more than one count but fewer than ten. The chain combines TRBV6-1 with TRBJ2-6; no clear D gene. Deletions cut 5 bases from V and 6 bases from J, with 2 bases between. Germline loops: CDR1 MNHNS, CDR2 SASEGT. This CDR3 is built from 11 residues. The CDR3 reads CASSLANVLTF. CDR3 DNA sequence: TGTGCCAGCAGTCTGGCCAACGTCCTGACTTTC.

This clonotype came up many times. The chain couples TRBV2 to TRBJ2-7, with 8 positions matching TRBD1. Germline assignment: CDR1 SNHLY and CDR2 FYNNEI. Unmatched junction bases numbered 8, after V lost 7 bases and J lost 0 bases. This CDR3 is built from 15 residues. For the CDR3, the DNA is TGTGCCAGCACCGGGACAGGCTTTAGCTCCTACGAGCAGTACGTC. This translates into CASTGTGFSSYEQYV.

Comments on this clonotype: Sequence at one end of the junction differs from germline and may be a read error. This rearrangement joins TRBV5-5 to TRBJ2-5, with D perhaps being TRBD1 or TRBD2 (5 bases each). The germline gives CDR1 SGHKS, CDR2 YYEKEE (reference sequence). The length of the CDR3 is 15 residues. The chain's CDR3 is CASSWIGGFQETQHF. The CDR3 coding sequence is TGTGCCAGCAGCTGGATTGGGGGATTTCAAGAGACCCAGCACTTC.

The rearrangement uses TRBV24-1 and TRBJ2-5; tentative D call: TRBD2 (5 bases). Per germline, CDR1 KGHDR and CDR2 SFDVKD. This CDR3 contains 11 residues. V lost 9 bases to trimming and J lost 7 bases, with 11 bases between them. CDR3 sequence reads: CATEGYSTQYF. The CDR3 coding sequence is TGTGCCACCGAGGGCTATTCGACCCAGTACTTC.

The rearrangement uses TRBV30 and TRBJ1-5, with D unresolved. V dropped 0 bases and J dropped 3 bases, with 6 bases sitting between them. Germline V CDR1 and CDR2: GTSNPN, SVGIG (reference sequence). The CDR3 covers 13 residues. The CDR3 protein is CAWSVGSNQPQHF. In nucleotides, the CDR3 is TGTGCCTGGAGTGTCGGGTCCAATCAGCCCCAGCATTTT.

V and J are TRBV9 and TRBJ1-5; no firm D call. V lost 0 bases to trimming and J lost 7 bases, with 14 bases between them. The CDR3 has 15 residues. Per the germline V gene, CDR1 is SGDLS and CDR2 is YYNGEE. The CDR3 is CASSVGDEVGQPQHF. The CDR3 DNA is TGTGCCAGCAGCGTAGGGGATGAGGTCGGGCAGCCCCAGCATTTT.

In its sample, this clonotype was seen a few times. The chain is built from TRBV20-1 and TRBJ2-1; no clear D gene. The CDR3 spans 11 residues. The germline V and J ends were trimmed by 0 bases and 10 bases, with 7 bases remaining between them. In germline, CDR1 is DFQATT, CDR2 SNEGSKA (reference sequence). CDR3 sequence (DNA): TGCAGTGCTAGAGATAGGGCCGAGCAGTTCTTC. Amino acid sequence: CSARDRAEQFF.